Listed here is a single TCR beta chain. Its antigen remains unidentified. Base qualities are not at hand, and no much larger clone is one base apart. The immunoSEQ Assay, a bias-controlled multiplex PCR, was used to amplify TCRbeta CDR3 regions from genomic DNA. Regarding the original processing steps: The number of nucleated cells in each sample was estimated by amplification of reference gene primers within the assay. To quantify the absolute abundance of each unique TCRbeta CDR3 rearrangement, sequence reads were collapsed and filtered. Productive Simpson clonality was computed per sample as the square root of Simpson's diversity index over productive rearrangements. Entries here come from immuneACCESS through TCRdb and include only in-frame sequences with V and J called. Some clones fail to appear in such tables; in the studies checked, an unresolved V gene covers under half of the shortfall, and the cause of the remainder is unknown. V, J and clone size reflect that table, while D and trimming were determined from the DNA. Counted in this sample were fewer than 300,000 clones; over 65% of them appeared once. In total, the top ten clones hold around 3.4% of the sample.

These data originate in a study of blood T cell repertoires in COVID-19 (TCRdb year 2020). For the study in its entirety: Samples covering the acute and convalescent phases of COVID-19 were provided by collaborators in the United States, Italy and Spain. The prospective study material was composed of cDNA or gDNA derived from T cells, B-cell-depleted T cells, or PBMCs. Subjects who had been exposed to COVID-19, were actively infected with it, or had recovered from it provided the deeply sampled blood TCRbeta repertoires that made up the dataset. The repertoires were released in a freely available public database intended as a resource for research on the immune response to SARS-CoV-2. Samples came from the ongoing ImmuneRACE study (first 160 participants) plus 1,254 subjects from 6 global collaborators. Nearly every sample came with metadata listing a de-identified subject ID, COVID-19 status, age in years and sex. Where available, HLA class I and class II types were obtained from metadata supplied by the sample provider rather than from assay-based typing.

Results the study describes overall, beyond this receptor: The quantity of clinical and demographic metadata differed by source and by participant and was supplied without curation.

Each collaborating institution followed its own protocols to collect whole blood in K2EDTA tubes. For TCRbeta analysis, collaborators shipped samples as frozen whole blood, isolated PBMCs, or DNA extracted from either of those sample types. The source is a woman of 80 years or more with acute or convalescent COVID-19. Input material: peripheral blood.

The DNA reads as follows: TGTGCCTGGAGTGTAAACACAGGGGGGAACTATGGCTACACCTTC. Its coded protein is CAWSVNTGGNYGYTF. The sequence joins TRBV30 to TRBJ1-2; 8 of the junction bases match TRBD1. Trimming accounts for 0 bases at V and 2 bases at J, while the number of junction bases matched to no gene is 5. The germline V gene (reference sequence) supplies CDR1 GTSNPN and CDR2 SVGIG. The CDR3 numbers 15 residues from cysteine through phenylalanine. Of all the DNA, just the CDR3 is kept, 45 bases in frame from base 1.